The source of this T cell receptor (beta chain) is a study of CD8+ T cells in alopecia areata. After isolation, RNA underwent reverse transcription to generate cDNA as the sequencing template. The table came from immunoSEQ multiplex PCR; TCRdb's copy has only in-frame clones and leaves some out. The data contain around 120,000 clones, roughly 50% of them singletons. Points on this clone: No antigen is known for it.

Findings and caveats of the study: Scalp samples also contribute reads from the resident alphabeta T cells found in normal skin.

V was shortened by 4 bases and J by 0 bases, with 9 bases between the two germline ends. The germline gives CDR1 SQVTM, CDR2 ANQGSEA. The CDR3 runs to 13 residues. V and J are TRBV29-1 and TRBJ1-2; D gene ambiguous. This TCR derives from a human donor with alopecia areata. Material for sequencing was NKG2D-low CD8+ T cells sorted from blood. The CDR3 is CSVGTLANYGYTF. DNA for the CDR3: TGCAGCGTTGGGACGCTTGCTAACTATGGCTACACCTTC.